The 9 T cell receptor beta chains listed next were all sequenced from one sample in a study of shared clonotypes between healthy human individuals. Sequenced by immunoSEQ multiplex PCR; TCRdb stores in-frame clones only, minus some. The sample carries roughly 2 million clones, 90% to 95% recorded once. Sequencing was done on a sample of naive CD4+ T cells sorted from blood. This sample's subset: CD45RA+ positively selected. The receptors originated from a man in his late teens or twenties in good health.

For this clone: The sample carries other DNA sequences with the same CDR3. This chain uses TRBV19 with TRBJ2-7; 12 bases align to TRBD2. CDR3 length equals 13 residues. The V gene's germline CDR1 is LNHDA and CDR2 SQIVND (reference sequence). Losses at the gene ends were 9 bases for V and 2 bases for J; bases not matched to a gene: 2. CDR3 DNA: TGTGCCAGCCGACTAGCGGGAGCCTACGAGCAGTACTTC. Residues: CASRLAGAYEQYF.

This chain uses TRBV28 with TRBJ2-7, with D unclear. V shed 7 bases and J shed 3 bases, with 7 bases lying between them. The CDR3 totals 11 residues. Per the germline V gene, CDR1 is MDHEN and CDR2 is SYDVKM. CDR3 nucleotides: TGTGCCAGCATATCTAACTACGAGCAGTACTTC. It codes for CASISNYEQYF.

CDR3 region: CASSEGTGGDGNQPQHF. CDR3 coding DNA: TGTGCCAGCAGTGAAGGAACAGGGGGCGACGGCAATCAGCCCCAGCATTTT. This chain connects TRBV6-1 to TRBJ1-5, with 9 bases matching TRBD1. Per the germline V gene, CDR1 is MNHNS and CDR2 is SASEGT. The CDR3 consists of 17 residues. V lost 1 base, J lost 2 bases, and 6 bases stayed unmatched.

The chain links TRBV7-8 to TRBJ2-5; D call uncertain. Germline values: CDR1 SGHVS, CDR2 FQNEAQ. V lost 5 bases and J 5 bases, leaving 6 bases between the germline ends. This CDR3 region has 11 residues. In DNA, the CDR3 is TGTGCCAGCAGCACCCGCGAGACCCAGTACTTC. Its protein product is CASSTRETQYF.

This clone came up once. This rearrangement joins TRBV7-6 to TRBJ1-3, with D hard to call. Germline V CDR1 and CDR2: SGHVS, FNYEAQ. Trimming shortened V by 4 bases and J by 0 bases, and 7 bases separated the two germline ends. This CDR3 is 14 amino acids long. CDR3 in DNA: TGTGCCAGCAGCTATGGATCCTCTGGAAACACCATATATTTT. Translating gives CASSYGSSGNTIYF. Based on the CDR3 plus reference TRBV7-6 and TRBJ1-3, the full variable domain is GAGVSQSPRYKVTKRGQDVALRCDPISGHVSLYWYRQALGQGPEFLTYFNYEAQQDKSGLPNDRFSAERPEGSISTLTIQRTEQRDSAMYRCASSYGSSGNTIYFGEGSWLTVV.

Here the CDR3 DNA reads TGTGCCAGCAGTCCCAAGAGGGGAACTAATTCACCCCTCCACTTT. This encodes CASSPKRGTNSPLHF. The chain uses TRBV6-5 and TRBJ1-6; D possibly corresponds to TRBD1 (5 bases). V gave up 5 bases and J gave up 6 bases, with 14 bases separating them. The germline CDR1 and CDR2 sequences are MNHEY and SVGAGI. The CDR3 is 15 amino acids.

The V call is TRBV18, the J call TRBJ2-7; D tentatively reads TRBD1 or TRBD2 (5 bases each). The V gene lost 5 bases and the J gene lost 2 bases, with 13 bases spanning the gap. The CDR3 runs to 14 residues. Per germline, CDR1 KGHSH and CDR2 LQKENI. The CDR3 DNA reads as TGTGCCAGCTCAGGTCGTGAGGGGACCTACGAGCAGTACTTC. It specifies CASSGREGTYEQYF.

The rearrangement uses TRBV7-9 and TRBJ1-2; D is unresolved. The CDR3 consists of 14 residues. Germline V CDR1 and CDR2: SEHNR, FQNEAQ (reference sequence). V was clipped by 5 bases and J by 2 bases, with 12 bases between them. The CDR3 loop reads CASSAAGLNYGYTF. CDR3 nucleotides: TGTGCCAGCAGCGCTGCAGGTCTCAACTATGGCTACACCTTC.

CDR3 in DNA: TGTGCCACCAGCAGAGGTGGAGATGGAAACACCATATATTTT. Translation gives CATSRGGDGNTIYF. The chain combines TRBV15 with TRBJ1-3; D is undetermined. This CDR3 region has 14 residues. Per germline, CDR1 LNHNV and CDR2 YYDKDF (reference sequence). Trimming took off 1 base at V and 3 bases at J, with 7 bases between the two ends.